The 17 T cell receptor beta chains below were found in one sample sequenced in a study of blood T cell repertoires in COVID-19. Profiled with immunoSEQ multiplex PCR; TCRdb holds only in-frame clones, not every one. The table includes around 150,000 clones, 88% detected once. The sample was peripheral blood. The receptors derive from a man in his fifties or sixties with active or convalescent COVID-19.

The CDR3 bases are TGTGCCAGCAGCTTAGCATCTCAGACTAGCGGTTATATCTCTGGGGCCAACGTCCTGACTTTC. It translates to CASSLASQTSGYISGANVLTF. The rearrangement uses TRBV7-8 and TRBJ2-6; 9 positions match TRBD2. V shed 0 bases and J 0 bases; nucleotides not matched to a gene: 12. Germline assignment: CDR1 SGHVS and CDR2 FQNEAQ. The CDR3 contains 21 residues. Supplemented by reference TRBV7-8 and TRBJ2-6, the full variable domain reads GAGVSQSPRYKVAKRGQDVALRCDPISGHVSLFWYQQALGQGPEFLTYFQNEAQLDKSGLPSDRFFAERPEGSVSTLKIQRTQQEDSAVYLCASSLASQTSGYISGANVLTFGAGSRLTVL.

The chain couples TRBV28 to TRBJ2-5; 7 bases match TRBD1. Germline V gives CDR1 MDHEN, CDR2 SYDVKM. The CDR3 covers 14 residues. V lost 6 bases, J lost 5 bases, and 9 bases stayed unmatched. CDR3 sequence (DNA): TGTGCCAGCAGCCACCGACAGGGTATGGAGACCCAGTACTTC. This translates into CASSHRQGMETQYF.

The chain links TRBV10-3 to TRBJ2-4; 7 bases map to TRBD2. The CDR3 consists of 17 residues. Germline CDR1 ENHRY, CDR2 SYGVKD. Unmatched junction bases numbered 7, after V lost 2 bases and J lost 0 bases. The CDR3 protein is CAISEVASGLAKNIQYF. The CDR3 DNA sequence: TGTGCCATCAGTGAGGTAGCTAGCGGTCTAGCCAAAAACATTCAGTACTTC.

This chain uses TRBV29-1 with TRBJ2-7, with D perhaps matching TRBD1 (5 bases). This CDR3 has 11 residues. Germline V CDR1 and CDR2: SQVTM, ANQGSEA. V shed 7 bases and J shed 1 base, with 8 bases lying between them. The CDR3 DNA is TGCAGCGCGACAGAATCCTACGAGCAGTACTTC. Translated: CSATESYEQYF.

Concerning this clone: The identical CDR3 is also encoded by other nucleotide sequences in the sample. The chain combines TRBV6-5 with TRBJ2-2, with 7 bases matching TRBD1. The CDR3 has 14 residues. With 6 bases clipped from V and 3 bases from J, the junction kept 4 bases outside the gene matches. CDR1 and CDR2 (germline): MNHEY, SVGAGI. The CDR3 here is CASRRQGDTGELFF. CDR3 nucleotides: TGTGCCAGCAGGAGACAGGGTGACACCGGGGAGCTGTTTTTT.

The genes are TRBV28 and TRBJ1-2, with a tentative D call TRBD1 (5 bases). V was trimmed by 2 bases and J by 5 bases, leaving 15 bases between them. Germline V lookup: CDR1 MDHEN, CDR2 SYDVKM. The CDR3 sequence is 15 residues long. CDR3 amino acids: CASSLGALQSYGYTF. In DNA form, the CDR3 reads TGTGCCAGCAGTTTAGGGGCCCTGCAGTCTTATGGCTACACCTTC.

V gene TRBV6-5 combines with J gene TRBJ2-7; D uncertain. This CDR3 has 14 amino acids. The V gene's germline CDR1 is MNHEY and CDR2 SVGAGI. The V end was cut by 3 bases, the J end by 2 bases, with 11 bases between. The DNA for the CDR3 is TGTGCCAGCAGTTATAGGCAGGCCCCCTACGAGCAGTACTTC. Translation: CASSYRQAPYEQYF.

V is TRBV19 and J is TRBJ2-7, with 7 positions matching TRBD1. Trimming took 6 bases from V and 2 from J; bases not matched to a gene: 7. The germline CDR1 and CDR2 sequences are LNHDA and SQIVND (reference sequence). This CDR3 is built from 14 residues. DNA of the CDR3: TGTGCCAGTAGCCCGACAGGGAAGGCCTACGAGCAGTACTTC. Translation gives CASSPTGKAYEQYF.

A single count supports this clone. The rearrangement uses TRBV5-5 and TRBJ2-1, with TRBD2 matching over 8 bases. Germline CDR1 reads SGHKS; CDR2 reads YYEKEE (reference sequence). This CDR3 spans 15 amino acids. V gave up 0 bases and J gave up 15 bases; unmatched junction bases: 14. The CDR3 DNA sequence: TGTGCCAGCAGCTTGGTACTAGCGGATCCTCTTAGTGGGTTCTTC. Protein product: CASSLVLADPLSGFF. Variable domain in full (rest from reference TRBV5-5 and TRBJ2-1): DAGVTQSPTHLIKTRGQQVTLRCSPISGHKSVSWYQQVLGQGPQFIFQYYEKEERGRGNFPDRFSARQFPNYSSELNVNALLLGDSALYLCASSLVLADPLSGFFGPGTRLTVL.

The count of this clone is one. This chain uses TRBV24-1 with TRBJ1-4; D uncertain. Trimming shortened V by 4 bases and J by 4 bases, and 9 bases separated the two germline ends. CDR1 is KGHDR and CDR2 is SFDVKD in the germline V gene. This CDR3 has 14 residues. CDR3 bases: TGTGCCACCAGTGAGGGCAGCTATAATGAAAAACTGTTTTTT. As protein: CATSEGSYNEKLFF.

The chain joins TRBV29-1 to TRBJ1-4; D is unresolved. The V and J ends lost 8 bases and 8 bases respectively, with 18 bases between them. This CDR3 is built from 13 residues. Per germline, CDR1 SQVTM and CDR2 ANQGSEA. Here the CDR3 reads CSILRRYGEKLFF. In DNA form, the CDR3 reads TGCAGCATCCTGAGGCGGTACGGCGAAAAACTGTTTTTT. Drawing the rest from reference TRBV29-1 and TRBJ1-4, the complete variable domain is SAVISQKPSRDICQRGTSLTIQCQVDSQVTMMFWYRQQPGQSLTLIATANQGSEATYESGFVIDKFPISRPNLTFSTLTVSNMSPEDSSIYLCSILRRYGEKLFFGSGTQLSVL.

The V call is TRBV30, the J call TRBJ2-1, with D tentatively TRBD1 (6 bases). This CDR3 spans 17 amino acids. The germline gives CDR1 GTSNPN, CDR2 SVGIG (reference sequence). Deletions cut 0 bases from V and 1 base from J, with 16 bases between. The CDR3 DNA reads TGTGCCTGGAGTGTAACCGGAGGACAGACTTCCTACAATGAGCAGTTCTTC. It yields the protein CAWSVTGGQTSYNEQFF.

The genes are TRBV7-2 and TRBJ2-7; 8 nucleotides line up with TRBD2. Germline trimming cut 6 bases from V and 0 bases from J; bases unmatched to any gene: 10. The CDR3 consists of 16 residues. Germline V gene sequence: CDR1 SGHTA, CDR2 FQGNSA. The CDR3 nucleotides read TGTGCCAGCAGTGAATTTCTAGCGGGCCCCTCCTACGAGCAGTACTTC. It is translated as CASSEFLAGPSYEQYF.

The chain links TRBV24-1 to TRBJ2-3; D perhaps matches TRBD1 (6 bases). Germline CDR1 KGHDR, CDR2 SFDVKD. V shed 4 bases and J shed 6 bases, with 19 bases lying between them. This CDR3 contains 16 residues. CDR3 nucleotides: TGTGCCACCAGTGACAGACAGGCGAAGAGTTTTGATACGCAGTATTTT. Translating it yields CATSDRQAKSFDTQYF.

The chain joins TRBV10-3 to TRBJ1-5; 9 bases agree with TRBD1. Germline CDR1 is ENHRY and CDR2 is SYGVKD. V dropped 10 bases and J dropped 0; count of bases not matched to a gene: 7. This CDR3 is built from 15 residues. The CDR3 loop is CATRTDRGSNQPQHF. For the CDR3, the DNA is TGTGCCACCCGCACGGACAGGGGTAGCAATCAGCCCCAGCATTTT.

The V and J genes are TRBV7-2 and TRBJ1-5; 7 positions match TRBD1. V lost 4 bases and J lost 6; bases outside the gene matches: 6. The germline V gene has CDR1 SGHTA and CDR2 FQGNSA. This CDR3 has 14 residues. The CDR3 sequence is CASSYRGGLQPQHF. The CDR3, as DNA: TGTGCCAGCAGCTACCGAGGGGGCCTTCAGCCCCAGCATTTT. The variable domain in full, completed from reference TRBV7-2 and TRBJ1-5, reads GAGVSQSPSNKVTEKGKDVELRCDPISGHTALYWYRQSLGQGLEFLIYFQGNSAPDKSGLPSDRFSAERTGGSVSTLTIQRTQQEDSAVYLCASSYRGGLQPQHFGDGTRLSIL.

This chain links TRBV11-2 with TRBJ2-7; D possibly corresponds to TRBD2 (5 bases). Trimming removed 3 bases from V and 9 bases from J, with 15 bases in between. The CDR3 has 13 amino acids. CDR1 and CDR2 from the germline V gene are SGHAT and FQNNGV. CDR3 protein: CASSFGQRAVQYF. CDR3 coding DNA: TGTGCCAGCAGCTTTGGCCAGAGGGCTGTGCAGTACTTC.